These 12 T cell receptor beta chains share one sample of origin, sequenced in a study of T cell responses to AZD1222 COVID-19 vaccine. The table came from immunoSEQ multiplex PCR; TCRdb's copy has only in-frame clones and leaves some out. The sample includes 120,000 to 150,000 clones, approximately 92% of them seen just once. Sequencing was performed on peripheral blood, taken on day 0 of AZD1222 vaccination. These receptor sequences come from an adult in good health.

The chain is built from TRBV28 and TRBJ2-1; D ambiguous. This CDR3 is built from 12 residues. Trimming cost V 9 bases and J 3 bases, with 9 bases left between them. CDR1 MDHEN and CDR2 SYDVKM come from the germline V gene. The CDR3 nucleotides are TGTGCCAGTAGTGTAAGCTACAATGAGCAGTTCTTC. Protein product: CASSVSYNEQFF.

V is TRBV6-4 and J is TRBJ1-1; D is undetermined. This CDR3 has 13 residues. Trimming took 5 bases from V and 1 from J, leaving 8 bases between them. The germline V gene has CDR1 MRHNA and CDR2 SNTAGT. CDR3 DNA sequence: TGTGCCAGCAGTACAACAGCGAACACTGAAGCTTTCTTT. Its translation is CASSTTANTEAFF.

The chain has TRBV28 and TRBJ2-7, with D unclear. Germline V CDR1 and CDR2: MDHEN, SYDVKM. This CDR3 has 13 amino acids. Trimming removed 6 bases at V and 5 bases at J, with 14 bases between. In DNA form, the CDR3 reads TGTGCCAGCAGCCCTTCCGGAACCGACGAGCAGTACTTC. Encoded protein: CASSPSGTDEQYF.

The rearrangement uses TRBV19 and TRBJ1-2; possibly TRBD1 for D (5 bases). The CDR3 is 14 residues long. Between the trimmed V and J ends, which lost 9 bases and 2 bases, there was a span of 16 bases. CDR1 and CDR2 from the germline V gene are LNHDA and SQIVND (reference sequence). Written as DNA, the CDR3 is TGTGCCAGGAAACCTAGAGACAGCAACTATGGCTACACCTTC. Translated: CARKPRDSNYGYTF. The full variable domain, completed using reference TRBV19 and TRBJ1-2, is DGGITQSPKYLFRKEGQNVTLSCEQNLNHDAMYWYRQDPGQGLRLIYYSQIVNDFQKGDIAEGYSVSREKKESFPLTVTSAQKNPTAFYLCARKPRDSNYGYTFGSGTRLTVV.

CDR3 loop: CASSTQMTEAFF. CDR3 DNA: TGTGCCAGCTCAACCCAGATGACTGAAGCTTTCTTT. The gene calls are TRBV18 and TRBJ1-1; D is uncertain. V was trimmed by 5 bases and J by 5 bases, leaving 9 bases between them. CDR1 is KGHSH and CDR2 is LQKENI in the germline V gene. There are 12 residues in the CDR3.

The CDR3 protein is CASSLERRGYDEQYF. The CDR3 DNA sequence: TGTGCCAGCAGCTTGGAGAGGAGAGGGTATGACGAGCAGTACTTC. The chain employs TRBV5-4 and TRBJ2-7, with D maybe TRBD2 (5 bases). V was clipped by 0 bases and J by 5 bases, with 15 bases between them. The CDR3 runs 15 residues. Germline assignment: CDR1 SGHNT and CDR2 YYREEE (reference sequence). Full variable domain (rest looked up from reference TRBV5-4 and TRBJ2-7): ETGVTQSPTHLIKTRGQQVTLRCSSQSGHNTVSWYQQALGQGPQFIFQYYREEENGRGNFPPRFSGLQFPNYSSELNVNALELDDSALYLCASSLERRGYDEQYFGPGTRLTVT.

The V call is TRBV12-5, the J call TRBJ1-1; 8 nucleotides agree with TRBD1. The trim removed 3 bases at V and 3 bases at J, leaving 6 bases unmatched. Germline CDR1 and CDR2: LGHNT and FRNRAP. The CDR3 is made up of 15 amino acids. Here the CDR3 reads CASGFRTGLDTEAFF. The DNA of the CDR3 is TGTGCTAGTGGTTTCAGGACAGGGCTAGACACTGAAGCTTTCTTT.

V and J are TRBV4-1 and TRBJ1-1; TRBD1 is a possible D gene (5 bases). This CDR3 region has 15 residues. Trimming took 0 bases from V and 5 from J, leaving 13 bases between them. Per the germline V gene, CDR1 is MGHRA and CDR2 is YSYEKL. CDR3 sequence: CASSQDRPGDTEAFF. The CDR3 DNA is TGCGCCAGCAGCCAAGATAGACCGGGGGATACTGAAGCTTTCTTT.

Points on this clone: A junction boundary mismatches the germline segment, possibly from a read error. This sequence joins TRBV13 and TRBJ1-1; unclear D gene. Per germline, CDR1 PRHDT and CDR2 FYEKMQ (reference sequence). The CDR3 extends over 13 amino acids. Written as DNA, the CDR3 is TGTGCCAGCAGCTTAGGGGCAGCCCCTGAGGCTTTCTTT. The encoded protein is CASSLGAAPEAFF.

The chain is built from TRBV4-3 and TRBJ1-1, with D hard to call. V gave up 0 bases and J gave up 0 bases, with 8 bases separating them. The CDR3 consists of 15 residues. Per germline, CDR1 LGHNA and CDR2 YSLEER. CDR3 bases: TGCGCCAGCAGCCAAGAAATGGCCATGAACACTGAAGCTTTCTTT. It encodes CASSQEMAMNTEAFF.

This sequence joins TRBV5-4 and TRBJ2-3, with D tentatively TRBD2 (6 bases). The CDR3 has 14 residues. Trimming cost V 1 base and J 2 bases, with 8 bases left between them. CDR1 and CDR2 from the germline V gene are SGHNT and YYREEE (reference sequence). CDR3: CASSLIADTDTQYF. CDR3 bases: TGTGCCAGCAGCTTGATAGCGGACACAGATACGCAGTATTTT. The full variable domain, rest sourced from reference TRBV5-4 and TRBJ2-3, is ETGVTQSPTHLIKTRGQQVTLRCSSQSGHNTVSWYQQALGQGPQFIFQYYREEENGRGNFPPRFSGLQFPNYSSELNVNALELDDSALYLCASSLIADTDTQYFGPGTRLTVL.

By sample fraction, this clone is medium-sized. Distinct nucleotide sequences in the sample also encode this CDR3. The chain couples TRBV19 to TRBJ2-1; 11 bases are a match to TRBD2. CDR1 is LNHDA, CDR2 SQIVND, per germline (reference sequence). V gave up 6 bases and J gave up 6 bases; unmatched junction bases: 10. The CDR3 consists of 16 residues. Here the CDR3 DNA reads TGTGCCAGTAGCGGAGCCGGGACTAGCGGAAGCAATGAGCAGTTCTTC. Protein sequence: CASSGAGTSGSNEQFF.